These 21 T cell receptor beta chains were sequenced from one sample in a study of T cell changes during pregnancy in multiple sclerosis. Generated by immunoSEQ multiplex PCR, the TCRdb table keeps only in-frame clones and is missing some. The repertoire holds some 100,000 clones, with 94% as singletons. Specimen: peripheral blood, collected before pregnancy. The receptors originated from a female donor with multiple sclerosis, enrolled in a pregnancy study.

V usage is TRBV4-2 and J usage is TRBJ2-7, with 9 bases matching TRBD2. This CDR3 contains 17 residues. The ends lost 3 bases at V and 2 bases at J; junction bases unmatched: 11. Germline CDR1 and CDR2: LGHNA and YNFKEQ. The CDR3 DNA reads TGTGCCAGCAGCCAGGCTCCCCTAGCGGGGATTGCCTACGAGCAGTACTTC. This encodes CASSQAPLAGIAYEQYF.

The genes are TRBV5-1 and TRBJ2-1; 8 bases map to TRBD2. The CDR3 is made up of 15 amino acids. Per germline, CDR1 SGHRS and CDR2 YFSETQ. The V and J ends lost 1 base and 2 bases, in that order; junction bases with no gene match: 2. The CDR3 region is CASSLTGGTYNEQFF. For the CDR3, the DNA is TGCGCCAGCAGCTTGACGGGAGGGACCTACAATGAGCAGTTCTTC.

The DNA of the CDR3 is TGCAGCGTTGAAGGAGACAGGGGTCGCGCTGAAGCTTTCTTT. Encoded protein: CSVEGDRGRAEAFF. This sequence joins TRBV29-1 and TRBJ1-1, with 8 positions matching TRBD1. With V trimmed by 1 base and J by 6 bases, 7 bases remained unmatched. This CDR3 contains 14 residues. Germline values: CDR1 SQVTM, CDR2 ANQGSEA.

V is TRBV14 and J is TRBJ2-3, with 8 bases lining up with TRBD2. The V segment lost 0 bases and the J segment 1 base; nucleotides outside the gene matches: 3. CDR3 length: 16 amino acids. CDR1 is SGHDN and CDR2 is FVKESK in the germline V gene. The CDR3 bases are TGTGCCAGCAGCCAAGAAACTAGCGGACGCACAGATACGCAGTATTTT. Protein product: CASSQETSGRTDTQYF.

V and J are TRBV5-1 and TRBJ2-3, with D hard to call. Germline V lookup: CDR1 SGHRS, CDR2 YFSETQ. The CDR3 loop spans 13 amino acids. V gave up 1 base and J gave up 7 bases, with 10 bases separating them. CDR3 bases: TGCGCCAGCAGCTTGACCACCGGGTATACGCAGTATTTT. Amino acid sequence: CASSLTTGYTQYF.

The chain is built from TRBV19 and TRBJ1-5; D is perhaps TRBD1 (5 bases). The V and J ends lost 1 base and 4 bases respectively, with 11 bases between them. There are 15 residues in the CDR3. In germline, CDR1 is LNHDA, CDR2 SQIVND (reference sequence). CDR3 loop: CASSIVAQGNQPQHF. The CDR3 DNA reads as TGTGCCAGTAGTATAGTGGCGCAGGGAAATCAGCCCCAGCATTTT.

The genes are TRBV29-1 and TRBJ2-7, with 7 bases matching TRBD1. Germline-derived CDR1 and CDR2 are SQVTM and ANQGSEA. V gave up 6 bases and J gave up 4 bases; unmatched junction bases: 9. The CDR3 covers 13 residues. The CDR3 spells CSVLGDSRYEQYF. Written as DNA, the CDR3 is TGCAGCGTCTTGGGGGACAGCCGATACGAGCAGTACTTC.

The genes are TRBV27 and TRBJ1-5; D not certain. The CDR3 is made up of 15 amino acids. Germline CDR1 is MNHEY and CDR2 is SMNVEV (reference sequence). The V and J ends lost 8 bases and 2 bases respectively, with 16 bases between them. The CDR3 nucleotides are TGTGCCAGCGGATGGGAGGAACTGGGCAATCAGCCCCAGCATTTT. Translating it yields CASGWEELGNQPQHF.

The chain carries TRBV5-4 and TRBJ1-1, with TRBD1 matching 9 bases. V dropped 2 bases and J dropped 4; count of bases not matched to a gene: 3. The CDR3 has 14 amino acids. Looked up from germline, CDR1 is SGHNT and CDR2 is YYREEE (reference sequence). The CDR3 DNA sequence: TGTGCCAGCAGCTTTCGGGACAGGGTCACTGAAGCTTTCTTT. Translated: CASSFRDRVTEAFF. Combining the CDR3 with reference TRBV5-4 and TRBJ1-1 gives the whole variable domain ETGVTQSPTHLIKTRGQQVTLRCSSQSGHNTVSWYQQALGQGPQFIFQYYREEENGRGNFPPRFSGLQFPNYSSELNVNALELDDSALYLCASSFRDRVTEAFFGQGTRLTVV.

CDR3 in amino acids: CATSRPTSVLNEQFF. Here the CDR3 DNA reads TGTGCCACCAGCAGACCGACTAGCGTCCTCAATGAGCAGTTCTTC. The genes are TRBV15 and TRBJ2-1; 8 nucleotides align to TRBD2. The CDR3 is made up of 15 amino acids. Germline trimming cut 2 bases from V and 6 bases from J; bases unmatched to any gene: 6. Germline CDR1 and CDR2: LNHNV and YYDKDF (reference sequence).

The chain is built from TRBV18 and TRBJ2-5, with 7 nucleotides matching TRBD1. CDR1 and CDR2 (germline): KGHSH, LQKENI. CDR3 length: 15 residues. V lost 5 bases, J lost 0 bases, and 6 bases stayed unmatched. The CDR3, as DNA: TGTGCCAGCTCAACACAGACAGGGAACCAAGAGACCCAGTACTTC. Translation gives CASSTQTGNQETQYF.

The CDR3 loop is CASSIARAGGVSYEQYF. The CDR3, as DNA: TGTGCCAGTAGTATAGCCCGGGCTGGGGGCGTTTCCTACGAGCAGTACTTC. This rearrangement joins TRBV19 to TRBJ2-7, with D tentatively TRBD1 (6 bases). The length of the CDR3 is 17 residues. V was clipped by 1 base and J by 1 base, with 17 bases between them. The germline V gene encodes CDR1 LNHDA and CDR2 SQIVND (reference sequence).

The J gene is TRBJ2-1, the V gene TRBV5-1; 7 nucleotides match TRBD2. The CDR3 has 18 residues. Germline CDR1 is SGHRS and CDR2 is YFSETQ. The J segment lost 4 bases and the V segment lost 3 bases, leaving 16 bases of the junction unmatched. The chain's CDR3 is CASSSRTSAFLVYNEQFF. The CDR3 nucleotides are TGCGCCAGCAGCTCCCGAACTAGCGCTTTTTTGGTTTACAATGAGCAGTTCTTC.

The chain is built from TRBV6-5 and TRBJ2-1; 13 positions agree with TRBD2. Germline loops: CDR1 MNHEY, CDR2 SVGAGI. The CDR3 length is 14 residues. J lost 10 bases, V lost 5 bases, and 5 bases had no gene match. The CDR3 spells CASSRTSGRREQFF. In DNA, the CDR3 is TGTGCCAGCAGTCGGACTAGCGGGAGACGCGAGCAGTTCTTC.

This clone was recorded only once. CDR3 nucleotide sequence: TGTGCCAGCTGGACTAGCGGGAGCCCAGATACGCAGTATTTT. This sequence encodes CASWTSGSPDTQYF. The rearrangement uses TRBV6-5 and TRBJ2-3, with 13 bases matching TRBD2. V lost 8 bases, J lost 4 bases, and 3 bases stayed unmatched. This CDR3 comprises 14 residues. The germline gives CDR1 MNHEY, CDR2 SVGAGI.

The J gene is TRBJ2-1, the V gene TRBV29-1, with 11 bases that match TRBD2. With 6 bases clipped from V and 1 base from J, the junction kept 5 bases outside the gene matches. There are 15 residues in the CDR3. Germline V gene sequence: CDR1 SQVTM, CDR2 ANQGSEA. In DNA, the CDR3 is TGCAGCGTGGCTGGGACTAGCGGATCCTACAATGAGCAGTTCTTC. Translation gives CSVAGTSGSYNEQFF.

This clone was recorded once. This sequence joins TRBV2 and TRBJ2-2; TRBD2 might be the D (6 bases). Germline V gives CDR1 SNHLY, CDR2 FYNNEI. The CDR3 is made up of 12 amino acids. The germline V and J ends were trimmed by 8 bases and 4 bases, with 8 bases remaining between them. The CDR3: CASQAGTGELFF. In nucleotides, the CDR3 is TGTGCCAGCCAAGCGGGCACCGGGGAGCTGTTTTTT.

V is TRBV19 and J is TRBJ1-1; D is possibly TRBD1 (6 bases). The CDR3 covers 14 residues. The germline CDR1 and CDR2 sequences are LNHDA and SQIVND (reference sequence). The V and J ends lost 3 bases and 5 bases respectively, with 13 bases between them. CDR3 DNA sequence: TGTGCCAGTAGTATCGGGAGGGGGAAGACTGAAGCTTTCTTT. Translating it yields CASSIGRGKTEAFF.

The chain couples TRBV9 to TRBJ2-7, with a weak D call TRBD2 (5 bases). Trimming removed 3 bases from V and 1 base from J, with 11 bases in between. This CDR3 has 14 residues. Germline CDR1 is SGDLS and CDR2 is YYNGEE. In nucleotides, the CDR3 is TGTGCCAGCAGCGGAGGGCCCCAGTCCTACGAGCAGTACTTC. Its translation is CASSGGPQSYEQYF.

Only one count was recorded for this clone. The chain recombines TRBV30 with TRBJ2-7; weak D call: TRBD1 (6 bases). Germline V CDR1 and CDR2: GTSNPN, SVGIG (reference sequence). This CDR3 has 12 amino acids. V was trimmed by 5 bases and J by 0 bases, leaving 8 bases between them. The CDR3 nucleotides are TGTGCCTGGCAGGGGCGCTCCTACGAGCAGTACTTC. It specifies CAWQGRSYEQYF.

The chain combines TRBV7-2 with TRBJ1-2, with 7 positions matching TRBD1. After removal of 5 bases from V and 8 bases from J, the junction contained 11 bases not matched to a gene. The CDR3 contains 14 residues. From germline, CDR1 is SGHTA and CDR2 FQGNSA. CDR3 region: CASSGGRGSGGYTF. The CDR3, as DNA: TGTGCCAGCAGCGGGGGCAGGGGGAGTGGAGGCTACACCTTC.